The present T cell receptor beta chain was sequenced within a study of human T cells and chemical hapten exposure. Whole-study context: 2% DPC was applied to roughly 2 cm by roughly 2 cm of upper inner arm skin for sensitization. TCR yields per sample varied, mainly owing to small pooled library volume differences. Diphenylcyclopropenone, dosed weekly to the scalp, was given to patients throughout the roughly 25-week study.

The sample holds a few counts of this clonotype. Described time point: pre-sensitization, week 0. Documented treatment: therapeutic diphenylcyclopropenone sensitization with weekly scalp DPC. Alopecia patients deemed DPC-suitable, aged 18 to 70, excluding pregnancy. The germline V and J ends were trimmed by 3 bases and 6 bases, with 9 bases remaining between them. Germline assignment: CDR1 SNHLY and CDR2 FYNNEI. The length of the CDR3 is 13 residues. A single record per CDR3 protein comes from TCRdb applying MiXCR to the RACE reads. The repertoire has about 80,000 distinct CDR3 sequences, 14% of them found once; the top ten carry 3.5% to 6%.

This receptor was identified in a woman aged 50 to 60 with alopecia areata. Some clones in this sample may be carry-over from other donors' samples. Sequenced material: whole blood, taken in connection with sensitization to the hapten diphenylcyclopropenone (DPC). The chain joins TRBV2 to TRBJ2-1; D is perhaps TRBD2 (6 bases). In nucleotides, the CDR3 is TGTGCCAGCAGTGACACTAGCAGCAATGAGCAGTTCTTC. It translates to CASSDTSSNEQFF.